These 17 T cell receptor beta chains came from one sample sequenced in a study of patients and donors after allogeneic stem cell transplantation. From the RT-PCR reads, TCRdb called clonotypes with MiXCR, one entry per CDR3 protein. The data show over 150,000 distinct CDR3 sequences, with over 25% seen just once and approximately 3.5% held by the top ten. Sequencing input: blood, either unsorted or a sorted T cell fraction (not recorded which). Source of these receptors: a human donor who was either an allogeneic HSCT recipient or a stem cell or donor lymphocyte infusion donor (not recorded which). It is not recorded whose cells these are; they may come from a transplant donor.

The chain joins TRBV27 to TRBJ1-2; TRBD1 aligns across 8 bases. Germline-derived CDR1 and CDR2 are MNHEY and SMNVEV (reference sequence). V was pared by 8 bases and J by 4 bases, with 6 bases of the junction left unmatched. The CDR3 sequence is 13 residues long. The CDR3 nucleotides read TGTGCCAGCGCGCAGGGGGCCTTCTATGGCTACACCTTC. This encodes CASAQGAFYGYTF.

This clonotype came up many times. This chain connects TRBV25-1 to TRBJ2-1; 10 bases are shared with TRBD2. This CDR3 region has 16 residues. The germline CDR1 and CDR2 sequences are MGHDK and SYGVNS. V gave up 3 bases and J gave up 5 bases; unmatched junction bases: 7. CDR3 sequence: CASSDPGLAVNNEQFF. As DNA, the CDR3 is TGTGCCAGCAGTGACCCCGGACTAGCGGTTAACAATGAGCAGTTCTTC. Filled out from reference TRBV25-1 and TRBJ2-1, the complete variable domain reads EADIYQTPRYLVIGTGKKITLECSQTMGHDKMYWYQQDPGMELHLIHYSYGVNSTEKGDLSSESTVSRIRTEHFPLTLESARPSHTSQYLCASSDPGLAVNNEQFFGPGTRLTVL.

This clonotype was recorded at least ten times. V usage is TRBV12-3 or TRBV12-4 and J usage is TRBJ1-6; no definite D call. The CDR3 extends over 14 amino acids. Between the trimmed V and J ends, which lost 6 bases and 7 bases, there was a span of 13 bases. The CDR3 is CASSQTGSNSPLHF. CDR3 in DNA: TGTGCCAGCAGCCAAACGGGGTCAAATTCACCCCTCCACTTT.

This clonotype was observed a handful of times. This chain connects TRBV4-3 to TRBJ1-1; 7 positions match TRBD1. V lost 0 bases to trimming and J lost 8 bases; unmatched junction nucleotides: 6. Germline V CDR1 and CDR2: LGHNA, YSLEER. The CDR3 consists of 14 residues. The CDR3 DNA reads as TGCGCCAGCAGCCAAGATTCGGAGACAGGGGAAGCTTTCTTT. It encodes CASSQDSETGEAFF.

This clonotype showed up many times. The rearrangement joins TRBV29-1 to TRBJ2-1; 10 nucleotides align to TRBD2. The CDR3 extends over 15 amino acids. With 6 bases clipped from V and 0 bases from J, the junction kept 5 bases outside the gene matches. Germline V gives CDR1 SQVTM, CDR2 ANQGSEA. The CDR3 reads CSVRTSGTSYNEQFF. The CDR3 DNA reads as TGCAGCGTGAGAACTAGCGGGACCTCCTACAATGAGCAGTTCTTC.

The J gene is TRBJ1-5, the V gene TRBV18; D possibly corresponds to TRBD1 (5 bases). Germline CDR1 is KGHSH and CDR2 is LQKENI. V lost 2 bases and J lost 7, with 15 bases in between. The CDR3 has 15 amino acids. CDR3 sequence: CASSPNTGRDQPQHF. DNA for the CDR3: TGTGCCAGCTCACCAAATACGGGGCGGGACCAGCCCCAGCATTTT.

The V gene is TRBV6-4, the J gene TRBJ2-1; TRBD1 agrees at 10 bases. This CDR3 is 14 amino acids long. V was clipped by 4 bases and J by 9 bases; unmatched bases: 6. Germline lookup yields CDR1 MRHNA and CDR2 SNTAGT. The CDR3 DNA sequence: TGTGCCAGCAGTGTCCGGGACAGGGGAGGTGAGCAGTTCTTC. Amino acids: CASSVRDRGGEQFF.

A few counts support this clonotype. V and J are TRBV20-1 and TRBJ2-7, with 9 bases that match TRBD1. This CDR3 has 14 residues. Per the germline V gene, CDR1 is DFQATT and CDR2 is SNEGSKA (reference sequence). Trimming took 4 bases from V and 2 from J; bases not matched to a gene: 6. This CDR3 is CSATLGQGPYEQYF. DNA of the CDR3: TGCAGTGCTACTTTGGGACAGGGACCCTACGAGCAGTACTTC.

The rearrangement links TRBV18 to TRBJ2-1; TRBD2 aligns across 14 bases. CDR3 length: 18 amino acids. Trimming removed 5 bases from V and 0 bases from J; junction bases left unmatched: 6. Germline V gene lookup returns CDR1 KGHSH and CDR2 LQKENI. The CDR3 loop is CASSARLAGGPSYNEQFF. The CDR3 DNA reads TGTGCCAGCTCAGCCCGACTAGCGGGAGGGCCCTCCTACAATGAGCAGTTCTTC.

The gene calls are TRBV2 and TRBJ1-1; tentative D call: TRBD1 (5 bases). V dropped 11 bases and J dropped 5 bases, with 12 bases sitting between them. Germline V gives CDR1 SNHLY, CDR2 FYNNEI. CDR3 length equals 11 residues. CDR3 bases: TGTGCCTCCAGGGTTCTAACTGAAGCTTTCTTT. This gives the protein CASRVLTEAFF.

This clonotype appeared a few times. The chain combines TRBV5-1 with TRBJ2-7; 9 bases map to TRBD1. Germline V CDR1 and CDR2: SGHRS, YFSETQ. The CDR3 spans 16 residues. Losses at the gene ends were 0 bases for V and 2 bases for J; bases not matched to a gene: 6. CDR3 sequence reads: CASSLALRTGAYEQYF. DNA for the CDR3: TGCGCCAGCAGCTTGGCCCTTAGGACAGGGGCCTACGAGCAGTACTTC.

This clonotype came up a few times. V gene TRBV6-6 combines with J gene TRBJ2-3; D is perhaps TRBD2 (5 bases). This CDR3 region has 14 residues. V lost 6 bases and J 1 base, leaving 11 bases between the germline ends. The germline V gene encodes CDR1 MNHNY and CDR2 SVGAGI (reference sequence). The CDR3 reads CASRPSGGTDTQYF. CDR3 in DNA: TGTGCCAGCAGGCCAAGCGGCGGCACAGATACGCAGTATTTT.

The genes are TRBV5-1 and TRBJ2-1; maybe TRBD2 (6 bases). The CDR3 loop spans 15 amino acids. Trimming pared 6 bases from V and 0 bases from J, leaving 13 bases between. Germline CDR1 and CDR2: SGHRS and YFSETQ. CDR3 protein: CASTGADVSYNEQFF. The CDR3, as DNA: TGCGCCAGCACGGGAGCGGACGTCTCCTACAATGAGCAGTTCTTC.

The J gene is TRBJ2-7, the V gene TRBV20-1, with 11 bases identical to TRBD2. CDR1 is DFQATT and CDR2 is SNEGSKA in the germline V gene (reference sequence). This CDR3 has 17 residues. Trimming took 1 base from V and 4 from J; bases not matched to a gene: 12. CDR3 sequence reads: CSARVFPTSGSYYEQYF. The CDR3 nucleotides are TGCAGTGCTAGAGTTTTCCCTACTAGCGGGAGTTATTACGAGCAGTACTTC.

The chain is built from TRBV27 and TRBJ1-4; 7 bases match TRBD1. V lost 8 bases and J lost 8; bases outside the gene matches: 5. This CDR3 comprises 12 residues. Germline CDR1 MNHEY, CDR2 SMNVEV (reference sequence). CDR3 sequence reads: CASGRGGEKLFF. CDR3 bases: TGTGCCAGCGGCAGGGGGGGCGAAAAACTGTTTTTT.

This clonotype has more than one count but fewer than ten. The CDR3: CASRGASGPYEQYF. The DNA of the CDR3 is TGTGCCAGCAGAGGGGCTAGCGGCCCCTACGAGCAGTACTTC. This chain links TRBV6-2 or TRBV6-3 with TRBJ2-7; 7 nucleotides match TRBD2. Germline assignment: CDR1 MNHEY and CDR2 SVGEGT. Unmatched junction bases numbered 7, after V lost 6 bases and J lost 2 bases. This CDR3 region has 14 residues.

This clonotype was found a few times. V is TRBV9 and J is TRBJ1-6, with 8 positions matching TRBD1. CDR3 length: 15 residues. With 0 bases clipped from V and 7 bases from J, the junction kept 3 bases outside the gene matches. CDR1 SGDLS and CDR2 YYNGEE come from the germline V gene. CDR3 nucleotide sequence: TGTGCCAGCAGCGTAGTTCCAGGGGGCAATTCACCCCTCCACTTT. It is translated as CASSVVPGGNSPLHF.